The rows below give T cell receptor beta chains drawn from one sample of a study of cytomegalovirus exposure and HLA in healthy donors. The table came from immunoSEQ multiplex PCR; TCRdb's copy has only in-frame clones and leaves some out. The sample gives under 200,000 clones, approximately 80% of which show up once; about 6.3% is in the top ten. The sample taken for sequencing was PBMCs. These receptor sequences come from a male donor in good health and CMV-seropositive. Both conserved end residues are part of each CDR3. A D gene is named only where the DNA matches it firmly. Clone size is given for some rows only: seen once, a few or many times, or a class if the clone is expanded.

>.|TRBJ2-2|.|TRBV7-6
TGTGCCAGCAGCTTTGGGGGGACGGGCACCGGGGAGCTGTTTTTT
CASSFGGTGTGELFF
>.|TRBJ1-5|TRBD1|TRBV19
TGTGCCAGTAGTCTTCCCCGGGACAGAGTTAATCGGCCCCAGCATTTT
CASSLPRDRVNRPQHF
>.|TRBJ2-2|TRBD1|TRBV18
TGTGCCAGCTCACGCCGACAGGGAAGCCCCGGGGAGCTGTTTTTT
CASSRRQGSPGELFF
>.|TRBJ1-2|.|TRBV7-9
TGTTCCAGCAGCTTTCAGGGGACTAACTATGGCTACACCTTC
CSSSFQGTNYGYTF
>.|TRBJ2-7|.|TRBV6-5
TGTGCCAGCAGGTTGTCTAGCAGCGAGCAGTACTTC
CASRLSSSEQYF
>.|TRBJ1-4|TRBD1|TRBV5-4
TGTGCCAGCAGCCTATGGGACAGGGGCGAAAAACTGTTTTTT
CASSLWDRGEKLFF
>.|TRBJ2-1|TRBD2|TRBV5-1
TGCGCCAGCAGCACGGGACTAGCGGGAGAGAGTGAGCAGTTCTTC
CASSTGLAGESEQFF
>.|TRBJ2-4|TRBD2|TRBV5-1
TGCGCCAGCAGCTTGGTTTCTAGCGGGAACAAAAACATTCAGTACTTC
CASSLVSSGNKNIQYF
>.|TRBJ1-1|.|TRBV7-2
TGTGCCAGCAGCCCCCAGATGAACACTGAAGCTTTCTTT
CASSPQMNTEAFF
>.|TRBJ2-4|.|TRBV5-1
TGCGCCAGCAGCTTGCCCGAGAACATTCAGTACTTC
CASSLPENIQYF
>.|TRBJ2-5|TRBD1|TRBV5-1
TGCGCCAGCGGGCAGGGGGCGCCGATAGAGACCCAGTACTTC
CASGQGAPIETQYF
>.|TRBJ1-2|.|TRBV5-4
TGTGCCAGCAGTTCACTGCCAGGCTTCGGCTACACCTTC
CASSSLPGFGYTF
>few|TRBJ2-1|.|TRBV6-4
TGTGCCAGCAGCAGGACCCCGGGACTGGCTTACAATGAGCAGTTCTTC
CASSRTPGLAYNEQFF
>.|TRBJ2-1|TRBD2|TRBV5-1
TGCGCCAGCGGGCTCCAAAGGCGGGAGGACAATGAGCAGTTCTTC
CASGLQRREDNEQFF
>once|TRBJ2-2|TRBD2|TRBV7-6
TGTGCCAGCAGCCGAGGGACTAGCGGGAGGGCCGGGGAGCTGTTTTTT
CASSRGTSGRAGELFF
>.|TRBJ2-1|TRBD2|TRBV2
TGTGCCAGCAGCGATAATAGCGGGAGATACAATGAGCAGTTCTTC
CASSDNSGRYNEQFF
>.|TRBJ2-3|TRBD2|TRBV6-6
TGTGCCAGCAGTCCCGGATGGGGGGGAGATACGCAGTATTTT
CASSPGWGGDTQYF
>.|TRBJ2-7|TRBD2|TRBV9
TGTGCCAGCAGCGTAAGCGGGGTAGGGGTATACGAGCAGTACTTC
CASSVSGVGVYEQYF
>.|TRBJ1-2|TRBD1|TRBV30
TGTGCCTGGAGTAGGGCAGGGGGTGCGTATGGCTACACCTTC
CAWSRAGGAYGYTF
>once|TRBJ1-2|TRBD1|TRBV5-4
TGTGCCAGCAGTCGGGACAGGGTAGGCTATGGCTACACCTTC
CASSRDRVGYGYTF
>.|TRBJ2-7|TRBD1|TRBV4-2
TGTGCCAGCAGCCAAGCCCGGGACAGGGGCTACGAGCAGTACTTC
CASSQARDRGYEQYF
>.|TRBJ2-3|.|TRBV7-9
TGTGCCAGCAGCTTAGATAATACGCAGTATTTT
CASSLDNTQYF
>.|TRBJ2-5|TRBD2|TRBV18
TGTGCCAGCTCATACCTAGCGGGAGCCGAAGAGACCCAGTACTTC
CASSYLAGAEETQYF
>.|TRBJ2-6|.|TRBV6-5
TGTGCCAGCAGCCAATCCGGGGCCAACGTCCTGACTTTC
CASSQSGANVLTF
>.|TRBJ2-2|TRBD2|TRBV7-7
TGTGCTAGCAGCCCGGGTACAGGGTTTCGGACTAGCGGGCGTACCGGGGAGCTGTTTTTT
CASSPGTGFRTSGRTGELFF
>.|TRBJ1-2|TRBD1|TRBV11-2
TGTGCCAGCAGCTCGGACAGGGGAAGGGGCTACACCTTC
CASSSDRGRGYTF
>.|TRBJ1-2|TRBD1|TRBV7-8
TGTGCCAGCAGCTCTGGGGCAGGGGGCAGGGAAGGCTACACCTTC
CASSSGAGGREGYTF
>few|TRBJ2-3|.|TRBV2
TGTGCCAGCAGTGTGCGGGCTCCTCCCACAGATACGCAGTATTTT
CASSVRAPPTDTQYF
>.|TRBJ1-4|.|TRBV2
TGTGCCAGCGGAGGGACTAATGAAAAACTGTTTTTT
CASGGTNEKLFF
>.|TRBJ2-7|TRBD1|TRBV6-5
TGTGCCAGCAGTCCTGGGACAGGGATCTACGAGCAGTACTTC
CASSPGTGIYEQYF
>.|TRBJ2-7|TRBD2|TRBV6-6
TGTGCCTCTAAGCGAAGCGGGGGTTCCTACGAGCAGTACTTC
CASKRSGGSYEQYF